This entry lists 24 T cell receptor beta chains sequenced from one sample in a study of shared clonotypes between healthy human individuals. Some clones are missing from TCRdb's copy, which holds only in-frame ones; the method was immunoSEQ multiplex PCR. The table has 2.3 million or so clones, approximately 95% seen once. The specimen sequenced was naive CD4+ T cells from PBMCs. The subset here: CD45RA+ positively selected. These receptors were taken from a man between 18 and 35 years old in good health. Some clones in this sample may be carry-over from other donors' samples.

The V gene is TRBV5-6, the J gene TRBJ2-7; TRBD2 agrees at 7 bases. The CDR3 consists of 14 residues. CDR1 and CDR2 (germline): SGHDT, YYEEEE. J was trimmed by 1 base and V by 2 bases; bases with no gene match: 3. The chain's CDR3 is CASSLQAGSYEQYF. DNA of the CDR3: TGTGCCAGCAGCTTACAAGCGGGATCCTACGAGCAGTACTTC. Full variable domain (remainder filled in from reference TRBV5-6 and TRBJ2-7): DAGVTQSPTHLIKTRGQQVTLRCSPKSGHDTVSWYQQALGQGPQFIFQYYEEEERQRGNFPDRFSGHQFPNYSSELNVNALLLGDSALYLCASSLQAGSYEQYFGPGTRLTVT.

The CDR3: CASSSAPGASDTQYF. The DNA for the CDR3 is TGTGCCAGCAGCTCCGCACCCGGCGCTTCAGATACGCAGTATTTT. The chain employs TRBV5-6 and TRBJ2-3; D is undetermined. This CDR3 has 15 amino acids. Trimming pared 3 bases from V and 4 bases from J, leaving 15 bases between. CDR1 SGHDT and CDR2 YYEEEE come from the germline V gene.

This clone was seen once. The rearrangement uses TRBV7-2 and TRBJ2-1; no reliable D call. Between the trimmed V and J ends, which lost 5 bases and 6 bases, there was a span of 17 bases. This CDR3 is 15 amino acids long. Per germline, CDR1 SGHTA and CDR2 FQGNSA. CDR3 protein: CASSPNGRNSNEQFF. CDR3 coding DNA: TGTGCCAGCAGCCCCAACGGCCGAAACTCCAATGAGCAGTTCTTC.

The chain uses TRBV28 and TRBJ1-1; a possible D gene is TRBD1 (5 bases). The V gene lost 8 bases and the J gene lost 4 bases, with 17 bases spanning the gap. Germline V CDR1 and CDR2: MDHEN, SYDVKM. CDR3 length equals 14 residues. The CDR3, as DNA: TGTGCCAGCGTTGTCAGGGTTGGGGGCACTGAAGCTTTCTTT. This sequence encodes CASVVRVGGTEAFF.

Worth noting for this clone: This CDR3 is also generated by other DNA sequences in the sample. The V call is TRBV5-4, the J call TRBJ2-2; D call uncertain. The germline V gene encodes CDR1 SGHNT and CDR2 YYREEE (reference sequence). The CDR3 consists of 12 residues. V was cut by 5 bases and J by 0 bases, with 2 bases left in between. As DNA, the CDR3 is TGTGCCAGCAGGACGAACACCGGGGAGCTGTTTTTT. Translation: CASRTNTGELFF. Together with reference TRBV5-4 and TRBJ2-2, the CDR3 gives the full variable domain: ETGVTQSPTHLIKTRGQQVTLRCSSQSGHNTVSWYQQALGQGPQFIFQYYREEENGRGNFPPRFSGLQFPNYSSELNVNALELDDSALYLCASRTNTGELFFGEGSRLTVL.

CDR3 sequence reads: CASSLGAGFDSEQFF. CDR3 in DNA: TGCGCCAGCAGCTTGGGGGCAGGTTTTGATAGTGAGCAGTTCTTC. The J gene is TRBJ2-1, the V gene TRBV5-1; D gene unclear. The V and J ends lost 0 bases and 9 bases respectively, with 16 bases between them. CDR3 length: 15 amino acids. Germline V gene sequence: CDR1 SGHRS, CDR2 YFSETQ. Full variable domain (missing parts from reference TRBV5-1 and TRBJ2-1): KAGVTQTPRYLIKTRGQQVTLSCSPISGHRSVSWYQQTPGQGLQFLFEYFSETQRNKGNFPGRFSGRQFSNSRSEMNVSTLELGDSALYLCASSLGAGFDSEQFFGPGTRLTVL.

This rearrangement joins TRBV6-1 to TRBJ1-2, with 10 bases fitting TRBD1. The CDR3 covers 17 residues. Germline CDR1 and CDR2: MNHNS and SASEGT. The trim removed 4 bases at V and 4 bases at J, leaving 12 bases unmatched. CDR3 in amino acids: CASSGSFRDRGPYGYTF. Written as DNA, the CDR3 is TGTGCCAGCAGTGGATCCTTTCGGGACAGGGGACCCTATGGCTACACCTTC.

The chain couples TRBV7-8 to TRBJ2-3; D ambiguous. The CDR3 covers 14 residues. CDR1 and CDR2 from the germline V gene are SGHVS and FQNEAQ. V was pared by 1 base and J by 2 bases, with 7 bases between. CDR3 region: CASSLGPATDTQYF. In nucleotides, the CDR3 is TGTGCCAGCAGCTTAGGGCCAGCCACAGATACGCAGTATTTT.

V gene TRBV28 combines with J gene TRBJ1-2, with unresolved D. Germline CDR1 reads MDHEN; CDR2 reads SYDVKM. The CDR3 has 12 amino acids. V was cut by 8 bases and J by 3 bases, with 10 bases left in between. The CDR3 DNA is TGTGCCAGCGGCATTGGGGACTATGGCTACACCTTC. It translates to CASGIGDYGYTF.

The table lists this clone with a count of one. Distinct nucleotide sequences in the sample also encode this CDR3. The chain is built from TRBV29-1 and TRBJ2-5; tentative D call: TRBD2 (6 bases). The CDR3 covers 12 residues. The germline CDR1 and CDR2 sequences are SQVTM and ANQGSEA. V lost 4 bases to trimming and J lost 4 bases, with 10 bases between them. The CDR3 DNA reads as TGCAGCGTTGTGGGGGGTGGAGAGACCCAGTACTTC. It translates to CSVVGGGETQYF.

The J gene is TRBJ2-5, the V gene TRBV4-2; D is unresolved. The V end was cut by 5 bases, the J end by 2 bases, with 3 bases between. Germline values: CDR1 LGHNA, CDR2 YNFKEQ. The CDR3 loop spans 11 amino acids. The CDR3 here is CASSGQETQYF. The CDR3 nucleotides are TGTGCCAGCAGCGGTCAAGAGACCCAGTACTTC.

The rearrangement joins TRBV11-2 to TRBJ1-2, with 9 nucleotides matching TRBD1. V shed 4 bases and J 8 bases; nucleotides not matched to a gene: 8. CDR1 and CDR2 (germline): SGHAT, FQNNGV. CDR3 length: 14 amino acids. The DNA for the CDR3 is TGTGCCAGCAGCTCACTTACAGGGGGCGGAGGCTACACCTTC. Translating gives CASSSLTGGGGYTF.

DNA of the CDR3: TGTGCCAGTACTGTTAGCGGGAGGGGATGGGAGCTGTTTTTT. This translates into CASTVSGRGWELFF. The V call is TRBV19, the J call TRBJ2-2; 11 nucleotides line up with TRBD2. V shed 7 bases and J 9 bases; nucleotides not matched to a gene: 7. This CDR3 has 14 residues. The germline gives CDR1 LNHDA, CDR2 SQIVND (reference sequence).

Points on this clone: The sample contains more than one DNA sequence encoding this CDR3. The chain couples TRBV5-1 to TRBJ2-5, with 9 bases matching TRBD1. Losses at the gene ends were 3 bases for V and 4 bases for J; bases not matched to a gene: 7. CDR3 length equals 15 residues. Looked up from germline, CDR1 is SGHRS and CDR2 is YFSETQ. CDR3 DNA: TGCGCCAGCAGCTCGGGACAGGGTTGGGGAGAGACCCAGTACTTC. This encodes CASSSGQGWGETQYF.

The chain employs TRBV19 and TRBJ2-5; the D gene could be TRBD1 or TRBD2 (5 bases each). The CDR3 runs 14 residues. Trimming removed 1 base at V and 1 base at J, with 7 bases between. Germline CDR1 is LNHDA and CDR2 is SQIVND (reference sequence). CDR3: CASSIVGVQETQYF. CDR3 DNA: TGTGCCAGTAGTATAGTGGGGGTCCAAGAGACCCAGTACTTC.

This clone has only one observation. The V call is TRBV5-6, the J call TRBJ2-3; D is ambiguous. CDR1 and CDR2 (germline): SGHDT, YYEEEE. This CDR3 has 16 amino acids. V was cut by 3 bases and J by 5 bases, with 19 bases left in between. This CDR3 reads CASSSRRALRRDTQYF. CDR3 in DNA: TGTGCCAGCAGCTCCCGACGGGCCCTACGAAGAGATACGCAGTATTTT. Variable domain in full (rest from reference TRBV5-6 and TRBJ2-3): DAGVTQSPTHLIKTRGQQVTLRCSPKSGHDTVSWYQQALGQGPQFIFQYYEEEERQRGNFPDRFSGHQFPNYSSELNVNALLLGDSALYLCASSSRRALRRDTQYFGPGTRLTVL.

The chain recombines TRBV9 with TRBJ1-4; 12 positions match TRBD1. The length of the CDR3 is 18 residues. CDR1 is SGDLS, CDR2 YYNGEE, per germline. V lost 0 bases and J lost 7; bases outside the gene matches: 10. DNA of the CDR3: TGTGCCAGCAGCGTAGGCGGGACCCGGGACAGGGGGCGTGAAAAACTGTTTTTT. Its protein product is CASSVGGTRDRGREKLFF.

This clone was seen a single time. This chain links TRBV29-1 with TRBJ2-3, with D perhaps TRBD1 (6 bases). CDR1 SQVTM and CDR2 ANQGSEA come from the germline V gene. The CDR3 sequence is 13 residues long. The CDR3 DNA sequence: TGCAGGGCTTCGACAGGAAGCACAGATACGCAGTATTTT. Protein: CRASTGSTDTQYF.

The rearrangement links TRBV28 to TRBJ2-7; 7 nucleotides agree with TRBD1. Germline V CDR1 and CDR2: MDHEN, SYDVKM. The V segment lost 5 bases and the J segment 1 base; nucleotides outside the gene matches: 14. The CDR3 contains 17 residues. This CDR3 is CASSPNEQGLLSYEQYF. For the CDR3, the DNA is TGTGCCAGCAGTCCAAACGAACAGGGGCTCCTTTCCTACGAGCAGTACTTC.

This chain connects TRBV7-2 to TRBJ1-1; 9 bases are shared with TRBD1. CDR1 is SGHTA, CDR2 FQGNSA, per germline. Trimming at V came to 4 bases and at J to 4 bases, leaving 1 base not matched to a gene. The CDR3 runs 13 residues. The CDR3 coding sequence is TGTGCCAGCAGCTGGGACAGGGTCACTGAAGCTTTCTTT. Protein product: CASSWDRVTEAFF.

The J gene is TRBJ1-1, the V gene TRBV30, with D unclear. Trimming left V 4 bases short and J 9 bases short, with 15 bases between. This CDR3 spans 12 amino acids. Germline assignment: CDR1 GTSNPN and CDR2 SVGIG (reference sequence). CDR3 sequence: CAWITHPKKAFF. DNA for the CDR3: TGTGCCTGGATAACACACCCAAAGAAAGCTTTCTTT.

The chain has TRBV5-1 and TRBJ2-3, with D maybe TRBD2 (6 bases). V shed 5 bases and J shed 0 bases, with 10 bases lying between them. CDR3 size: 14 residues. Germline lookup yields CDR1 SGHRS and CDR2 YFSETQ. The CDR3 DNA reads TGCGCCAGCAGGCGGCGGGATAGCACAGATACGCAGTATTTT. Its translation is CASRRRDSTDTQYF.

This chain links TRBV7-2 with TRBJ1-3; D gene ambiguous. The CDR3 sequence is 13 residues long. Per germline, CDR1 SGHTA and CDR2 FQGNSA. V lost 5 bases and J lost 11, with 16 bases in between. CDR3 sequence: CASSLGLTQPIYF. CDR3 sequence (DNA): TGTGCCAGCAGCCTGGGTTTAACTCAACCCATATATTTT. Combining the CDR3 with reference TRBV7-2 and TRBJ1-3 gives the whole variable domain GAGVSQSPSNKVTEKGKDVELRCDPISGHTALYWYRQSLGQGLEFLIYFQGNSAPDKSGLPSDRFSAERTGGSVSTLTIQRTQQEDSAVYLCASSLGLTQPIYFGEGSWLTVV.

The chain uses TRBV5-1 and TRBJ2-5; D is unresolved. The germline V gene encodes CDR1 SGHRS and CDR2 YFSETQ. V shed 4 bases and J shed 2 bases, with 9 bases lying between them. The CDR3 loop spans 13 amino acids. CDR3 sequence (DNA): TGCGCCAGCAGCCAGACACCGCAAGAGACCCAGTACTTC. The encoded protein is CASSQTPQETQYF.